This entry is about one TCR beta chain. Sequencing was performed with immunoSEQ multiplex PCR; in TCRdb, only in-frame clones are kept and a portion is missing. Of about 2,200,000 clones detected, more than 85% appear once; the ten largest clones hold over 1.5%. CD45RO negativity and positive selection for CCR7 defined naive CD8 cells, a population that excluded terminally differentiated effector memory CD45RA+ cells. V lost 2 bases and J 5 bases, leaving 23 bases between the germline ends. The CDR3 has 18 amino acids. Germline V gene data show CDR1 as SEHNR and CDR2 as FQNEAQ (reference sequence). These data originate in a study of shared clonotypes between healthy human individuals. About the study: Donor ages ranged 18 to 49 years: a couple of women, a few men. Each donor's CD8 memory used one plate, CD8 naive two, each CD4 subset three.

The gene calls are TRBV7-9 and TRBJ2-3, with D maybe TRBD2 (5 bases). Sequencing was performed on naive CD8+ T cells from PBMCs. This sequence originates from a man younger than 35 in good health. Some clones in this sample may be carry-over from other donors' samples. The CDR3 bases are TGTGCCAGCAGCTTATTTTCCCTGTTCGAGGGAGATTTAGATACGCAGTATTTT. Translated: CASSLFSLFEGDLDTQYF.